This T cell receptor (beta chain) was captured by sequencing in a study of cytomegalovirus exposure and HLA in healthy donors. Study-level results: Reports described diagnosis of cytomegalovirus status by the classifier as highly specific and sensitive. An analysis done earlier found most TCR beta V segments productive about 90% or about 30% of the time.

Germline CDR1 reads KGHSH; CDR2 reads LQKENI. With 2 bases clipped from V and 5 bases from J, the junction kept 6 bases outside the gene matches. The CDR3 runs 16 residues. The PCR employed 60 Vbeta primers together with 13 Jbeta primers. This table comes from immunoSEQ multiplex PCR, and its TCRdb copy is limited to in-frame clones, with some not included. Of about 120,000 clones in the sample, about 73% were seen once. Of note for this clone: The antigen remains unidentified.

This TCR came from a woman aged 40 to 50 in good health and CMV-seronegative. The chain joins TRBV18 to TRBJ2-5; 12 positions agree with TRBD1. The sequencing input was PBMCs. The CDR3 region is CASSPMGTGGVETQYF. CDR3 coding DNA: TGTGCCAGCTCACCAATGGGGACAGGGGGCGTGGAGACCCAGTACTTC.